This T cell receptor beta chain was recorded in a study of T cells after yellow fever vaccination. This clonotype was detected a few times. Using its own MiXCR run on the 5' RACE reads, TCRdb lists one record per CDR3 protein. The table shows 500,000 to 550,000 distinct CDR3 sequences, with around a fifth occurring only once. Trimming left V 0 bases short and J 5 bases short, with 17 bases between. Germline values: CDR1 SGHRS, CDR2 YFSETQ. The CDR3 spans 16 residues. The sequencing used PBMCs, collected roughly 20 days after the first yellow fever vaccination. The V gene is TRBV5-1, the J gene TRBJ1-1, with D hard to call. This TCR was recovered from a man younger than 35 who received the YFV17D yellow fever vaccine. The CDR3 DNA is TGCGCCAGCAGCTTGGATTTCCCTGGGGTAGGGACTGAAGCTTTCTTT. Translating it yields CASSLDFPGVGTEAFF.